This passage covers 32 T cell receptor beta chains from one sample sequenced in a study of cytomegalovirus exposure and HLA in healthy donors. PCR amplification relied on 60 Vbeta primers (plus 13 Jbeta primers). The data were produced by immunoSEQ multiplex PCR, yet TCRdb's version contains in-frame clones alone and is incomplete. In the table there are about 120,000 clones, 75% to 80% of which are singletons. The sequencing sample was made of PBMCs. The receptors here all came from a woman between 40 and 50 years old in good health and CMV-seropositive.

The V gene is TRBV11-1, the J gene TRBJ1-1, with TRBD1 as a possible D gene (6 bases). The CDR3 totals 14 residues. Trimming left V 5 bases short and J 1 base short, with 11 bases between. The germline gives CDR1 SGHAT, CDR2 FQDESV (reference sequence). Written as DNA, the CDR3 is TGTGCCAGCAGCCGTCGACAGGCGAACACTGAAGCTTTCTTT. As protein: CASSRRQANTEAFF. Supplemented by reference TRBV11-1 and TRBJ1-1, the full variable domain reads EAEVAQSPRYKITEKSQAVAFWCDPISGHATLYWYRQILGQGPELLVQFQDESVVDDSQLPKDRFSAERLKGVDSTLKIQPAELGDSAMYLCASSRRQANTEAFFGQGTRLTVV.

The chain links TRBV6-5 to TRBJ1-2, with D possibly TRBD1 on 5 matching bases. Germline lookup yields CDR1 MNHEY and CDR2 SVGAGI. V shed 5 bases and J shed 7 bases, with 17 bases lying between them. The CDR3 totals 14 residues. CDR3 protein: CASSPNQGKVGYTF. The CDR3, as DNA: TGTGCCAGCAGTCCCAATCAGGGAAAGGTTGGCTACACCTTC.

J is TRBJ2-5 and V is TRBV7-3; TRBD1 is a possible D gene (5 bases). Trimming removed 5 bases from V and 3 bases from J, with 19 bases in between. Germline V gene data show CDR1 as SGHTA and CDR2 as FQGTGA. This CDR3 region has 16 residues. CDR3 nucleotides: TGTGCCAGCAGCCTCGTAGGACAAGCCTACGAAGAGACCCAGTACTTC. Translation gives CASSLVGQAYEETQYF.

The sample holds a few counts of this clone. The chain is built from TRBV13 and TRBJ2-7; D gene ambiguous. Trimming pared 0 bases from V and 7 bases from J, leaving 19 bases between. CDR3 size: 16 residues. Germline V CDR1 and CDR2: PRHDT, FYEKMQ (reference sequence). CDR3 in amino acids: CASSLGSHGARGEQYF. CDR3 nucleotide sequence: TGTGCCAGCAGCTTAGGCTCCCATGGAGCCCGCGGTGAGCAGTACTTC.

V and J are TRBV6-1 and TRBJ2-1; tentatively, D is TRBD2 (6 bases). The V gene lost 0 bases and the J gene lost 15 bases, with 18 bases spanning the gap. The CDR3 length is 14 residues. CDR1 and CDR2 (germline): MNHNS, SASEGT. This chain's CDR3 is CASSEAKPPLGGFF. In nucleotides, the CDR3 is TGTGCCAGCAGTGAAGCGAAACCTCCGCTGGGGGGGTTCTTC.

In its sample, this clone was seen a few times. Mismatch with germline at one junction end may stem from a read error. V and J are TRBV7-7 and TRBJ2-5; 9 bases fit TRBD2. Germline loops: CDR1 SSHAT, CDR2 FNYEAQ (reference sequence). The CDR3 runs 16 residues. In nucleotides, the CDR3 is TGTGCTAGCAGTTCCCTGACTAGCGGAACCCAAGAGACCCAGTACTTC. This translates into CASSSLTSGTQETQYF. The variable domain in full, completed from reference TRBV7-7 and TRBJ2-5, reads GAGVSQSPRYKVTKRGQDVTLRCDPISSHATLYWYQQALGQGPEFLTYFNYEAQPDKSGLPSDRFSAERPEGSISTLTIQRTEQRDSAMYRCASSSLTSGTQETQYFGPGTRLLVL.

The table lists this clone with a few counts. The chain couples TRBV7-2 to TRBJ2-1; TRBD1 matches at 7 bases. V was pared by 5 bases and J by 8 bases, with 9 bases of the junction left unmatched. CDR1 SGHTA and CDR2 FQGNSA come from the germline V gene. This CDR3 is built from 14 residues. CDR3 amino acids: CASSADRVGDEQFF. CDR3 nucleotides: TGTGCCAGCAGCGCCGACAGGGTTGGAGATGAGCAGTTCTTC.

The genes are TRBV11-2 and TRBJ1-1; TRBD1 agrees at 9 bases. The CDR3 contains 14 residues. The trim removed 3 bases at V and 8 bases at J, leaving 7 bases unmatched. The germline CDR1 and CDR2 sequences are SGHAT and FQNNGV. The CDR3 spells CASSLQGQGEEAFF. CDR3 DNA sequence: TGTGCCAGCAGCTTGCAGGGACAGGGAGAGGAAGCTTTCTTT.

The V gene is TRBV4-1, the J gene TRBJ2-3; D perhaps matches TRBD2 (5 bases). This CDR3 is 13 amino acids long. Trimming pared 1 base from V and 6 bases from J, leaving 8 bases between. The germline CDR1 and CDR2 sequences are MGHRA and YSYEKL. The CDR3 coding sequence is TGCGCCAGCAGCCAAGGATTAGCGGATACGCAGTATTTT. This sequence encodes CASSQGLADTQYF.

This chain uses TRBV7-9 with TRBJ1-2, with a possible D match to TRBD1 (6 bases). Germline lookup yields CDR1 SEHNR and CDR2 FQNEAQ (reference sequence). The CDR3 runs to 14 residues. Trimming stripped 1 base from V and 6 bases from J, with 12 bases between. Here the CDR3 reads CASSLDQGMHGYTF. In DNA, the CDR3 is TGTGCCAGCAGCTTAGATCAGGGGATGCATGGCTACACCTTC.

The chain carries TRBV7-9 and TRBJ2-7; TRBD2 is a possible D gene (6 bases). Germline CDR1 and CDR2: SEHNR and FQNEAQ (reference sequence). There are 14 residues in the CDR3. V lost 3 bases, J lost 0 bases, and 9 bases lay in between. The CDR3 nucleotides read TGTGCCAGCAGCTTCATCGGGGGCTCCTACGAGCAGTACTTC. As protein: CASSFIGGSYEQYF.

This chain links TRBV28 with TRBJ1-6; D may be TRBD1 (6 bases). CDR1 MDHEN and CDR2 SYDVKM come from the germline V gene. The V gene lost 6 bases and the J gene lost 9 bases, with 27 bases spanning the gap. The CDR3 contains 18 residues. Here the CDR3 DNA reads TGTGCCAGCAGCTCAAGTAACAGGGAAGGGTGGTGGCGTTCACCCCTCCACTTT. Translating gives CASSSSNREGWWRSPLHF.

The V gene is TRBV6-1, the J gene TRBJ1-2; D possibly corresponds to TRBD1 (5 bases). V lost 1 base and J lost 4, with 13 bases in between. The CDR3 contains 15 residues. CDR1 MNHNS and CDR2 SASEGT come from the germline V gene. The CDR3 sequence is CASSEVGAYSYGYTF. Written as DNA, the CDR3 is TGTGCCAGCAGTGAAGTAGGGGCGTATTCCTATGGCTACACCTTC.

This sequence joins TRBV5-4 and TRBJ1-1; 8 bases fit TRBD1. The germline gives CDR1 SGHNT, CDR2 YYREEE (reference sequence). CDR3 length: 14 residues. The junction had 2 bases not matched to a gene; V was cut back by 4 bases and J by 0 bases. The CDR3 sequence: CASSRGQVNTEAFF. The CDR3 nucleotides are TGTGCCAGCAGCAGGGGACAGGTGAACACTGAAGCTTTCTTT. Complete variable domain (other parts from reference TRBV5-4 and TRBJ1-1): ETGVTQSPTHLIKTRGQQVTLRCSSQSGHNTVSWYQQALGQGPQFIFQYYREEENGRGNFPPRFSGLQFPNYSSELNVNALELDDSALYLCASSRGQVNTEAFFGQGTRLTVV.

The chain joins TRBV5-1 to TRBJ1-5; D gene ambiguous. CDR3 length: 15 residues. V was clipped by 0 bases and J by 1 base, with 8 bases between them. CDR1 is SGHRS and CDR2 is YFSETQ in the germline V gene. The CDR3 here is CASSLDGISNQPQHF. DNA for the CDR3: TGCGCCAGCAGCTTGGACGGTATCAGCAATCAGCCCCAGCATTTT.

The CDR3 DNA follows: TGCGCCAGCAGCTTGGAGTTCAGTTTTCCCCAAGGGGCGGCTTTCTTT. Amino acid sequence: CASSLEFSFPQGAAFF. This chain links TRBV5-1 with TRBJ1-1; weak D call: TRBD1 (5 bases). Germline V gene data show CDR1 as SGHRS and CDR2 as YFSETQ. Trimming shortened V by 0 bases and J by 11 bases, and 23 bases separated the two germline ends. The CDR3 is 16 amino acids.

The chain has TRBV14 and TRBJ2-3; the D gene is possibly TRBD2 (6 bases). V dropped 0 bases and J dropped 6 bases, with 16 bases sitting between them. Per the germline V gene, CDR1 is SGHDN and CDR2 is FVKESK. The CDR3 has 16 amino acids. The CDR3 DNA reads as TGTGCCAGCAGCCAAGATCGACTAGTTTGGTCGGATACGCAGTATTTT. It translates to CASSQDRLVWSDTQYF.

J is TRBJ1-2 and V is TRBV4-1, with unresolved D. This CDR3 region has 17 residues. V was cut by 3 bases and J by 4 bases, with 21 bases left in between. CDR1 and CDR2 from the germline V gene are MGHRA and YSYEKL. Here the CDR3 reads CASSHQSGIKSPYGYTF. CDR3 nucleotide sequence: TGCGCCAGCAGCCATCAATCAGGCATCAAGTCACCCTATGGCTACACCTTC.

Of note for this clone: Within the sample, other DNA sequences also encode this same CDR3. The gene calls are TRBV5-1 and TRBJ2-5; tentative D call: TRBD1 (6 bases). The V and J ends lost 4 bases and 1 base respectively, with 11 bases between them. The CDR3 has 14 amino acids. The germline V gene encodes CDR1 SGHRS and CDR2 YFSETQ. CDR3 residues: CASSLDRIQETQYF. As DNA, the CDR3 is TGCGCCAGCAGCCTAGACAGGATCCAAGAGACCCAGTACTTC.

The chain joins TRBV7-2 to TRBJ1-5; weak D call: TRBD1 (6 bases). The germline V gene encodes CDR1 SGHTA and CDR2 FQGNSA. This CDR3 contains 14 residues. V dropped 5 bases and J dropped 3 bases, with 11 bases sitting between them. CDR3 amino acids: CASSGQRDNQPQHF. For the CDR3, the DNA is TGTGCCAGCAGCGGACAGCGTGACAATCAGCCCCAGCATTTT. The whole variable domain, filled in from reference TRBV7-2 and TRBJ1-5, reads GAGVSQSPSNKVTEKGKDVELRCDPISGHTALYWYRQSLGQGLEFLIYFQGNSAPDKSGLPSDRFSAERTGGSVSTLTIQRTQQEDSAVYLCASSGQRDNQPQHFGDGTRLSIL.

This chain uses TRBV27 with TRBJ2-7; D is possibly TRBD1 (6 bases). The CDR3 runs 11 residues. Germline lookup yields CDR1 MNHEY and CDR2 SMNVEV (reference sequence). With 10 bases removed from V and 4 bases from J, the gap between germline ends came to 11 bases. In DNA, the CDR3 is TGTGCCATCCTAAGGGGGTACGAGCAGTACTTC. The encoded protein is CAILRGYEQYF.

The V and J genes are TRBV5-6 and TRBJ2-5; D uncertain. V lost 0 bases and J 2 bases, leaving 5 bases between the germline ends. Germline CDR1 and CDR2: SGHDT and YYEEEE. The CDR3 is made up of 13 amino acids. CDR3 bases: TGTGCCAGCAGCTTGGGGCAGCAAGAGACCCAGTACTTC. Translation: CASSLGQQETQYF.

The chain uses TRBV6-6 and TRBJ1-1, with D tentatively TRBD1 (6 bases). The CDR3 contains 16 residues. Germline V lookup: CDR1 MNHNY, CDR2 SVGAGI (reference sequence). Trimming removed 2 bases from V and 0 bases from J, with 13 bases in between. CDR3 DNA sequence: TGTGCCAGCAGTTACGGGTTACGGACAGTGAACACTGAAGCTTTCTTT. Amino acid sequence: CASSYGLRTVNTEAFF.

This rearrangement joins TRBV19 to TRBJ1-4, with 7 bases lining up with TRBD1. Germline CDR1 and CDR2: LNHDA and SQIVND (reference sequence). With 9 bases clipped from V and 10 bases from J, the junction kept 8 bases outside the gene matches. This CDR3 spans 12 amino acids. CDR3 DNA sequence: TGTGCCAGCAAACAGGGGAACGGAAAACTGTTTTTT. It specifies CASKQGNGKLFF.

The chain joins TRBV30 to TRBJ1-1, with a tentative D call TRBD1 (5 bases). The V and J ends lost 1 base and 0 bases respectively, with 12 bases between them. The germline V gene has CDR1 GTSNPN and CDR2 SVGIG (reference sequence). The CDR3 extends over 15 amino acids. In nucleotides, the CDR3 is TGTGCCTGGAGTGCCTCCGCAGGGATGAACACTGAAGCTTTCTTT. Translation gives CAWSASAGMNTEAFF. Filled out from reference TRBV30 and TRBJ1-1, the complete variable domain reads SQTIHQWPATLVQPVGSPLSLECTVEGTSNPNLYWYRQAAGRGLQLLFYSVGIGQISSEVPQNLSASRPQDRQFILSSKKLLLSDSGFYLCAWSASAGMNTEAFFGQGTRLTVV.

The chain couples TRBV6-5 to TRBJ1-1, with D possibly being TRBD1 (6 bases). The CDR3 contains 14 residues. The germline V and J ends were trimmed by 2 bases and 6 bases, with 13 bases remaining between them. Germline CDR1 and CDR2: MNHEY and SVGAGI. The CDR3 DNA follows: TGTGCCAGCAGTTACGGGGGCCGCGTCGCTGAAGCTTTCTTT. Protein sequence: CASSYGGRVAEAFF.

V usage is TRBV18 and J usage is TRBJ2-3; 8 nucleotides line up with TRBD1. This CDR3 region has 16 residues. Germline loops: CDR1 KGHSH, CDR2 LQKENI. Trimming at V came to 3 bases and at J to 1 base, leaving 6 bases not matched to a gene. CDR3 nucleotide sequence: TGTGCCAGCTCACCCCAGGGGGCGACGGGCACAGATACGCAGTATTTT. Translating gives CASSPQGATGTDTQYF.

The V gene is TRBV4-2, the J gene TRBJ2-4; 10 bases line up with TRBD2. The germline CDR1 and CDR2 sequences are LGHNA and YNFKEQ. The V segment lost 0 bases and the J segment 0 bases; nucleotides outside the gene matches: 11. There are 20 residues in the CDR3. The DNA for the CDR3 is TGTGCCAGCAGCCAAGATCAGGCTAGCGGGGGAACAATAGCCAAAAACATTCAGTACTTC. Protein sequence: CASSQDQASGGTIAKNIQYF.

The gene calls are TRBV7-2 and TRBJ1-6, with 10 bases fitting TRBD1. Trimming cost V 3 bases and J 11 bases; bases outside gene matches: 10. This CDR3 contains 16 residues. CDR1 and CDR2 from the germline V gene are SGHTA and FQGNSA. CDR3 amino acids: CASSFGPGQGLPPLHF. The DNA of the CDR3 is TGTGCCAGCAGCTTTGGACCGGGACAGGGGTTGCCACCCCTCCACTTT.

V and J are TRBV6-1 and TRBJ2-7; 7 bases fit TRBD1. CDR1 is MNHNS and CDR2 is SASEGT in the germline V gene. This CDR3 region has 13 residues. The trim removed 4 bases at V and 4 bases at J, leaving 4 bases unmatched. In DNA, the CDR3 is TGTGCCAGCAGTGCAGAACAGGGGTACGAGCAGTACTTC. Its translation: CASSAEQGYEQYF.

The chain carries TRBV27 and TRBJ2-3; 11 bases map to TRBD2. The germline V gene encodes CDR1 MNHEY and CDR2 SMNVEV (reference sequence). The trim removed 2 bases at V and 6 bases at J, leaving 7 bases unmatched. The CDR3 has 16 amino acids. The CDR3 DNA reads TGTGCCAGCAGTTTACTTCTAGCGGGGGGCCCGGATACGCAGTATTTT. Encoded protein: CASSLLLAGGPDTQYF.

The J gene is TRBJ2-1, the V gene TRBV7-8; 8 nucleotides agree with TRBD2. J lost 2 bases, V lost 1 base, and 1 base had no gene match. The CDR3 covers 15 residues. Germline V gene data show CDR1 as SGHVS and CDR2 as FQNEAQ. The CDR3 DNA follows: TGTGCCAGCAGCTTAGGGGGACTAGCCTACAATGAGCAGTTCTTC. It is translated as CASSLGGLAYNEQFF.